What follows are 5 T cell receptor beta chains derived from one specimen sequenced in a study of PD-1 blockade in mismatch repair-deficient tumors. The assay was immunoSEQ multiplex PCR, and TCRdb's table has in-frame clones only and misses some. Counted here are 56,000 or so clones, around 73% occurring once; the ten biggest clones make up 3% to 3.5%. The sample consisted of peripheral blood, taken 4 weeks after starting pembrolizumab. These receptors were obtained from an adult with mismatch repair-deficient cancer.

This chain uses TRBV5-1 with TRBJ2-7; 10 nucleotides agree with TRBD1. Germline CDR1 reads SGHRS; CDR2 reads YFSETQ. Unmatched junction bases numbered 11, after V lost 0 bases and J lost 11 bases. The CDR3 extends over 15 amino acids. The CDR3 region is CASSLGTGTGDRKYF. CDR3 nucleotide sequence: TGCGCCAGCAGCTTGGGCACCGGGACAGGGGATAGGAAGTACTTC.

The V gene is TRBV7-3, the J gene TRBJ2-2; the match to TRBD2 covers 11 bases. The CDR3 consists of 18 residues. Per germline, CDR1 SGHTA and CDR2 FQGTGA. With V trimmed by 2 bases and J by 0 bases, 5 bases remained unmatched. The CDR3 here is CASSLEGLADTNTGELFF. The CDR3 DNA reads as TGTGCCAGCAGCTTAGAGGGACTAGCGGATACGAACACCGGGGAGCTGTTTTTT.

The V call is TRBV27, the J call TRBJ1-4, with 7 bases matching TRBD1. Unmatched junction bases numbered 8, after V lost 6 bases and J lost 7 bases. From germline, CDR1 is MNHEY and CDR2 SMNVEV (reference sequence). The CDR3 extends over 14 amino acids. This chain's CDR3 is CASRSTGAGEKLFF. CDR3 DNA sequence: TGTGCCAGCAGATCCACAGGGGCGGGTGAAAAACTGTTTTTT.

The chain carries TRBV6-6 and TRBJ2-1, with D possibly matching TRBD2 (6 bases). The V end was cut by 8 bases, the J end by 2 bases, with 19 bases between. The CDR3 loop spans 16 amino acids. The V gene's germline CDR1 is MNHNY and CDR2 SVGAGI (reference sequence). CDR3 nucleotide sequence: TGTGCCAGCTTAGGCGGCGGTAGCGGCACCTACAATGAGCAGTTCTTC. Translating it yields CASLGGGSGTYNEQFF.

The chain joins TRBV7-3 to TRBJ2-7, with D tentatively TRBD1 (6 bases). Germline V gene data show CDR1 as SGHTA and CDR2 as FQGTGA. Trimming removed 7 bases from V and 4 bases from J, with 17 bases in between. This CDR3 is 14 amino acids long. CDR3 sequence: CASTTPGHYYEQYF. The DNA for the CDR3 is TGTGCCAGCACCACCCCGGGACACTATTACGAGCAGTACTTC. The full variable domain, in which reference TRBV7-3 and TRBJ2-7 provide the parts outside the CDR3, is GAGVSQTPSNKVTEKGKYVELRCDPISGHTALYWYRQSLGQGPEFLIYFQGTGAADDSGLPNDRFFAVRPEGSVSTLKIQRTERGDSAVYLCASTTPGHYYEQYFGPGTRLTVT.